What follows is one T cell receptor (beta chain) and its context. This clonotype was observed many times. The antigen this receptor binds is unknown. No base-level quality is on record; no much larger clone is a single base apart. This sample was included in a study of read filtering for tumor transcriptome and immune sequencing (TCRdb year 2020). Concerning the study at large: The cohort consisted of 17 to 20 male and some 13 female patients, with a mean age of about 70 years and an age range of 47 to 80. Under revised international staging, roughly eight patients fell into R-ISS I, approximately 15 into R-ISS II and over 5 into R-ISS III. Whole-transcriptome libraries were prepared with the TruSeq RNA Access Library Prep Kit after DNase treatment. TCR-region mapped reads per sample ranged from about 4.05 to 11 million with IR-seq versus only roughly 80 to 1273 with RNA-seq. TCR repertoires obtained by targeted immune repertoire sequencing and by bulk whole-transcriptome sequencing performed on the same bone marrow samples were compared. A main aim was a read-filtering strategy for immune repertoire data, specifically whether clonotypes supported by a single read should be removed. The paper's findings and limits, for the study overall: Clonotypes were captured by IR-seq at much higher depth and more reliably than by RNA-seq, and smaller IR-seq throughput was sufficient for identification of most shared clonotypes. The sorted CD138-negative fraction was composed of a mixed bone marrow immune population rather than of purified T cells. When single-read clonotypes were removed, the proportions of shared clonotypes in IR-seq and RNA-seq correlated more strongly. Single-read clonotypes made up around 82% of clonotypes but 3% to 3.5% of total reads in IR-seq, and 70% to 75% of clonotypes and 44.6% of reads in RNA-seq.

Bone marrow was sampled from every patient at the time of active disease. Ficoll-Hypaque density gradient centrifugation was used to isolate bone marrow mononuclear cells. Myeloma plasma cells were removed and CD138-negative cells were collected by negative selection after labeling with CD138 magnetic microbeads on a MACS separator. Flow cytometry on an Attune NxT with CD138 antibodies was used to check the purity of the isolated cells. TRIzol reagent was used to extract total RNA, and a NanoDrop spectrophotometer was used to quantify the extracted RNA. Paired RNA-seq and IR-seq were performed on each patient's CD138-negative bone marrow sample. From a lookup of the germline V gene (reference sequence), CDR1 and CDR2 are LNHDA and SQIVND. From cysteine to phenylalanine, the CDR3 is 17 amino acids long. Here the CDR3 DNA is all that survives: 51 bases in frame from base 1. Clipping removes 3 bases from V and 4 bases from J, with 12 as the unmatched junction base count.

TCR libraries were constructed from roughly 380 ng RNA using the Immunoverse kit, and molecular barcoded adaptors covering alpha/delta and beta/gamma chains were employed. The same RNA used for transcriptome sequencing was used for TCR library preparation. TCR libraries were sequenced on an Illumina HiSeq 4000 with 2 x 150 cycles. In the authors' own workflow: Using MiXCR, which included quality filtering and error correction, TCR reads were aligned to human V, D, J and C references and then assembled into CDR3 clonotypes. Clonotype counts and gene usage diversity were analyzed with the tcR package in R. For inspection of raw mapping reads, RNA-seq reads were mapped by STAR aligner version 2.5.3a onto GRCh37 of the human genome. IR-seq fastq files were randomly downsampled with Seqtk 1.3 to test the effect of sequencing depth on detected clonotypes. TCRdb reran the public reads through fastp at Q25 and MiXCR, keeping productive beta chains. Entries are consolidated by CDR3 protein sequence, retaining the most common genes and DNA. TCRdb, not the original authors, processed these V and J calls. This sample comprises roughly 130,000 distinct CDR3 sequences, about an eighth of them detected only once. The top ten clones comprise 9.5% to 11% of the sample.

The V gene is TRBV19 and the J gene is TRBJ2-3; 8 middle bases align to TRBD1. The receptor's source is a donor at least 40 years old with multiple myeloma. Sequenced sample: a population of CD138-negative cells sorted from bone marrow. The cell subset or site tag for this specimen amounts to: bone marrow mononuclear cells depleted of CD138+ plasma/myeloma cells by negative magnetic selection. For the CDR3, the sequence is CASSITHDRGVADTQYF. The DNA sequence is TGTGCCAGTAGTATCACCCACGACAGGGGAGTCGCAGATACGCAGTATTTT.